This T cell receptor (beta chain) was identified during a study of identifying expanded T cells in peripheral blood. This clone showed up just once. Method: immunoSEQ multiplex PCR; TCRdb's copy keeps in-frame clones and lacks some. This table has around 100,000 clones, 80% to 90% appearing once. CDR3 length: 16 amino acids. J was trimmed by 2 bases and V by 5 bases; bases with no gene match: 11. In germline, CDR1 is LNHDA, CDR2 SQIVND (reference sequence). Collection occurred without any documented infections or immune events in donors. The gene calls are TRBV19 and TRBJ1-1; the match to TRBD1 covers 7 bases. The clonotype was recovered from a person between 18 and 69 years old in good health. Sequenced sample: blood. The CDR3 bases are TGTGCCAGTAGTGTTTTAAGGGGGACAGCTAACACTGAAGCTTTCTTT. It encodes CASSVLRGTANTEAFF.